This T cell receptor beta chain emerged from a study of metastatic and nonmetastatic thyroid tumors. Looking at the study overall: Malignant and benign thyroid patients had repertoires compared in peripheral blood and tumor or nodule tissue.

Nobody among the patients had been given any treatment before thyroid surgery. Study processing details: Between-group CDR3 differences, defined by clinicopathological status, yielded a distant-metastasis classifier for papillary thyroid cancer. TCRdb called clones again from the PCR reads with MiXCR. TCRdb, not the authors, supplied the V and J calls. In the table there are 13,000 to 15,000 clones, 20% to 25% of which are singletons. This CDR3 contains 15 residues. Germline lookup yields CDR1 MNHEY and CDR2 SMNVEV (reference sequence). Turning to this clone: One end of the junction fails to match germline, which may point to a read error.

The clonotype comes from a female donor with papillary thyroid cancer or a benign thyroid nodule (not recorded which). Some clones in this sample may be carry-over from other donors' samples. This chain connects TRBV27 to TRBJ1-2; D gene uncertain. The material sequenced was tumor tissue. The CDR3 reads CASSLMAGGNYCYTF. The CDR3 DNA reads TGTGCCAGCAGTTTGATGGCAGGTGGTAACTATTGCTACACCTTC.